Detailed here is one TCR beta chain. The V end was cut by 4 bases, the J end by 6 bases, with 16 bases between. From germline, CDR1 is SGDLS and CDR2 YYNGEE. The CDR3 covers 14 residues. This sample is part of a study of blood T cell repertoires in COVID-19. Study-level information: The United States, Italy and Spain provided the acute and convalescent COVID-19 samples.

Clones were read by immunoSEQ multiplex PCR, and TCRdb kept only the in-frame ones, dropping some. The sample contains some 240,000 clones, approximately 91% of which appear only once. The sequence derives from a man aged 55-75 years who had recovered from COVID-19. The sample consisted of peripheral blood. The chain carries TRBV9 and TRBJ1-2, with D unresolved. The CDR3 nucleotides read TGTGCCAGCAGCCCGCGGGCGGTCCTTCATGGCTACACCTTC. This encodes CASSPRAVLHGYTF.